Shown below are 32 T cell receptor beta chains from a single sample sequenced in a study of neurological immune-mediated disorders (dated by TCRdb to between 2018 and 2021). Library preparation employed 5' RACE. Sequencing was carried out with an Illumina HiSeq 2500. The public sequencing data were trimmed at Q25 with fastp and processed into clonotypes with MiXCR by TCRdb, which kept only in-frame beta chains. Entries that share a CDR3 protein sequence are merged under the most common genes and DNA. This sample lists 55,000 to 65,000 distinct CDR3 sequences; approximately 12% were detected once. Of the sample, around 10% is held by the ten largest clones. The source material was PBMCs. The receptors originated from a woman aged 55-69 years with HTLV-1-associated myelopathy (HAM/TSP).

This clonotype was detected many times. The chain is built from TRBV5-1 and TRBJ2-1, with D unclear. CDR3 size: 12 residues. Germline-derived CDR1 and CDR2 are SGHRS and YFSETQ. V lost 4 bases and J 2 bases, leaving 4 bases between the germline ends. CDR3 amino acids: CASSAAYNEQFF. The CDR3 nucleotides read TGCGCCAGCAGCGCCGCCTACAATGAGCAGTTCTTC.

This clonotype was detected ten times or more. The chain links TRBV18 to TRBJ1-3; no firm D call. With 3 bases removed from V and 1 base from J, the gap between germline ends came to 10 bases. This CDR3 has 15 residues. Germline CDR1 and CDR2: KGHSH and LQKENI. CDR3 bases: TGTGCCAGCTCACCGTTTTCGGGGTCTGGAAACACCATATATTTT. Translating gives CASSPFSGSGNTIYF.

In this sample, this clonotype turned up many times. The rearrangement uses TRBV2 and TRBJ2-3, with a possible D match to TRBD2 (5 bases). Deletions cut 6 bases from V and 15 bases from J, with 16 bases between. Germline V gene lookup returns CDR1 SNHLY and CDR2 FYNNEI. The CDR3 loop spans 11 amino acids. The CDR3 coding sequence is TGTGCCAGCAGCACGGACTCCAAACCTTATTTT. It is translated as CASSTDSKPYF.

This clonotype turned up a few times. As DNA, the CDR3 is TGTGCCAGCAGTTTCGGACAGTATGGCTACACCTTC. Translation: CASSFGQYGYTF. The J gene is TRBJ1-2, the V gene TRBV12-3 or TRBV12-4, with D tentatively TRBD1 (6 bases). There are 12 residues in the CDR3. Deletions cut 3 bases from V and 5 bases from J, with 7 bases between.

Remarks on this clonotype: With a much larger clone just one base away, this may be a read error. The V call is TRBV18, the J call TRBJ2-5; 9 bases map to TRBD2. From germline, CDR1 is KGHSH and CDR2 LQKENI. The CDR3 length is 14 residues. The CDR3 spells CVSRLAEIQETQYF. CDR3 bases: TGTGTCAGCCGACTAGCGGAGATCCAAGAGACCCAGTACTTC.

The sample holds many counts of this clonotype. The chain recombines TRBV5-6 with TRBJ2-1; D is unresolved. This CDR3 has 13 residues. The V gene lost 4 bases and the J gene lost 6 bases, with 11 bases spanning the gap. Looked up from germline, CDR1 is SGHDT and CDR2 is YYEEEE. The CDR3, as DNA: TGTGCCAGCAGCAACACTGCCCGCAATGAGCAGTTCTTC. Translated: CASSNTARNEQFF. Full variable domain (rest looked up from reference TRBV5-6 and TRBJ2-1): DAGVTQSPTHLIKTRGQQVTLRCSPKSGHDTVSWYQQALGQGPQFIFQYYEEEERQRGNFPDRFSGHQFPNYSSELNVNALLLGDSALYLCASSNTARNEQFFGPGTRLTVL.

This clonotype showed up many times. V usage is TRBV7-2 and J usage is TRBJ2-1; TRBD2 agrees at 13 bases. The CDR3 covers 18 residues. Germline V lookup: CDR1 SGHTA, CDR2 FQGNSA. With V trimmed by 0 bases and J by 0 bases, 2 bases remained unmatched. CDR3 coding DNA: TGTGCCAGCAGCTTAGCGGGACTAGCGGGAATCTCCTACAATGAGCAGTTCTTC. Translation: CASSLAGLAGISYNEQFF.

Ten or more counts support this clonotype. The chain recombines TRBV5-1 with TRBJ2-1; D gene ambiguous. CDR3 length: 14 amino acids. CDR1 and CDR2 from the germline V gene are SGHRS and YFSETQ. Between the trimmed V and J ends, which lost 4 bases and 5 bases, there was a span of 13 bases. The CDR3 region is CASSPLVNDNEQFF. The CDR3 region has the DNA TGCGCCAGCAGCCCACTGGTGAACGACAATGAGCAGTTCTTC. Together with reference TRBV5-1 and TRBJ2-1, the CDR3 gives the full variable domain: KAGVTQTPRYLIKTRGQQVTLSCSPISGHRSVSWYQQTPGQGLQFLFEYFSETQRNKGNFPGRFSGRQFSNSRSEMNVSTLELGDSALYLCASSPLVNDNEQFFGPGTRLTVL.

This clonotype was picked up many times. This chain connects TRBV5-1 to TRBJ1-2, with D possibly matching TRBD1 (5 bases). This CDR3 spans 12 amino acids. The germline CDR1 and CDR2 sequences are SGHRS and YFSETQ. V shed 3 bases and J shed 10 bases, with 13 bases lying between them. In DNA form, the CDR3 reads TGCGCCAGCAGCTGGGACGGATTATACTACACCTTC. It encodes CASSWDGLYYTF. Supplemented by reference TRBV5-1 and TRBJ1-2, the full variable domain reads KAGVTQTPRYLIKTRGQQVTLSCSPISGHRSVSWYQQTPGQGLQFLFEYFSETQRNKGNFPGRFSGRQFSNSRSEMNVSTLELGDSALYLCASSWDGLYYTFGSGTRLTVV.

This clonotype showed up many times. This rearrangement joins TRBV20-1 to TRBJ2-7; D remains unclear. V lost 2 bases and J lost 1, with 3 bases in between. There are 11 residues in the CDR3. Germline lookup yields CDR1 DFQATT and CDR2 SNEGSKA (reference sequence). CDR3 amino acids: CSARLSYEQYF. The CDR3 region has the DNA TGCAGTGCTAGACTGTCCTACGAGCAGTACTTC.

This clonotype was observed at least ten times. CDR3 region: CASKGGRETQYF. In DNA, the CDR3 is TGTGCCAGCAAGGGGGGAAGAGAGACCCAGTACTTC. This chain links TRBV28 with TRBJ2-5; either TRBD1 or TRBD2 may supply D (6 bases each). Germline V CDR1 and CDR2: MDHEN, SYDVKM. V gave up 7 bases and J gave up 4 bases, with 10 bases separating them. The CDR3 covers 12 residues.

This clonotype was seen repeatedly, ten times or more. The chain recombines TRBV28 with TRBJ2-7; TRBD2 might be the D (5 bases). Germline values: CDR1 MDHEN, CDR2 SYDVKM. V shed 5 bases and J shed 6 bases, with 26 bases lying between them. CDR3 size: 17 residues. The CDR3 DNA is TGTGCCAGCAGTCCGCTGCGGGCATTCCAGATCCGTTCCGAGCAGTACTTC. Amino acids: CASSPLRAFQIRSEQYF. The full variable domain, its missing parts supplied by reference TRBV28 and TRBJ2-7, is DVKVTQSSRYLVKRTGEKVFLECVQDMDHENMFWYRQDPGLGLRLIYFSYDVKMKEKGDIPEGYSVSREKKERFSLILESASTNQTSMYLCASSPLRAFQIRSEQYFGPGTRLTVT.

Many counts were recorded for this clonotype. CDR3 amino acids: CSVQGGFMNTEAFF. The CDR3 DNA reads TGCAGCGTCCAAGGGGGGTTCATGAACACTGAAGCTTTCTTT. This chain joins TRBV29-1 and TRBJ1-1, with a weak D call TRBD1 (6 bases). V shed 6 bases and J shed 0 bases, with 14 bases lying between them. The length of the CDR3 is 14 residues. Germline V CDR1 and CDR2: SQVTM, ANQGSEA. Full variable domain (missing parts from reference TRBV29-1 and TRBJ1-1): SAVISQKPSRDICQRGTSLTIQCQVDSQVTMMFWYRQQPGQSLTLIATANQGSEATYESGFVIDKFPISRPNLTFSTLTVSNMSPEDSSIYLCSVQGGFMNTEAFFGQGTRLTVV.

This clonotype was counted many times. The gene calls are TRBV5-1 and TRBJ1-4, with TRBD1 identical over 9 bases. The germline gives CDR1 SGHRS, CDR2 YFSETQ. After removal of 0 bases from V and 7 bases from J, the junction contained 4 bases not matched to a gene. The CDR3 totals 15 residues. CDR3 nucleotide sequence: TGCGCCAGCAGCTTGGGAACAGGGGGCCTTGAAAAACTGTTTTTT. Encoded protein: CASSLGTGGLEKLFF.

This clonotype was seen ten or more times. The rearrangement joins TRBV3-1 to TRBJ2-7; TRBD2 is a possible D gene (7 bases). Germline V CDR1 and CDR2: LGHDT, YNNKEL (reference sequence). This CDR3 has 12 amino acids. The V end was cut by 4 bases, the J end by 6 bases, with 10 bases between. CDR3 in DNA: TGTGCCAGCAGCCGGGAGGGGGTCGAGCAGTACTTC. This codes for CASSREGVEQYF.

The J gene is TRBJ2-3, the V gene TRBV28; D remains ambiguous. This CDR3 region has 12 residues. CDR1 is MDHEN, CDR2 SYDVKM, per germline. Trimming took off 3 bases at V and 8 bases at J, with 9 bases between the two ends. Written as DNA, the CDR3 is TGTGCCAGCAGTTTCCAGCGAGGTACGCAGTATTTT. Its translation: CASSFQRGTQYF.

This clonotype was detected many times. The CDR3 loop is CSAPPSGLDSYEQYF. CDR3 DNA: TGCAGTGCGCCACCCTCGGGACTAGACTCCTACGAGCAGTACTTC. The chain combines TRBV20-1 with TRBJ2-7, with TRBD2 matching over 8 bases. Germline values: CDR1 DFQATT, CDR2 SNEGSKA (reference sequence). This CDR3 comprises 15 residues. Trimming took 6 bases from V and 0 from J; bases not matched to a gene: 10.

At least ten counts were recorded for this clonotype. The gene calls are TRBV7-6 and TRBJ2-5; unclear D gene. The CDR3 spans 12 residues. Trimming removed 4 bases from V and 4 bases from J, with 7 bases in between. The germline V gene has CDR1 SGHVS and CDR2 FNYEAQ. CDR3 bases: TGTGCCAGCAGCTCAGCCGGAGAGACCCAGTACTTC. As protein: CASSSAGETQYF.

This clonotype was observed at least ten times. The rearrangement uses TRBV20-1 and TRBJ1-5; D is unclear. CDR3 length: 15 residues. V lost 0 bases, J lost 5 bases, and 14 bases lay in between. Germline V gene lookup returns CDR1 DFQATT and CDR2 SNEGSKA (reference sequence). The CDR3 protein is CSARDSQRTDQPQHF. CDR3 bases: TGCAGTGCTAGAGATTCCCAGCGGACTGATCAGCCCCAGCATTTT.

This clonotype showed up many times. The chain is built from TRBV28 and TRBJ2-1; weak D call: TRBD2 (6 bases). Per the germline V gene, CDR1 is MDHEN and CDR2 is SYDVKM. The length of the CDR3 is 13 residues. V lost 6 bases and J lost 7, with 13 bases in between. The CDR3 DNA reads as TGTGCCAGCAGCGGGAGTCTAACGAATGAGCAGTTCTTC. This codes for CASSGSLTNEQFF.

There are many counts of this clonotype. For the CDR3, the DNA is TGCAGTGCAGGGGACAGGGTAGTTAATGAGCAGTTCTTC. Protein product: CSAGDRVVNEQFF. The rearrangement links TRBV20-1 to TRBJ2-1, with TRBD1 identical over 9 bases. CDR3 size: 13 residues. Unmatched junction bases numbered 7, after V lost 6 bases and J lost 7 bases. Germline V gene sequence: CDR1 DFQATT, CDR2 SNEGSKA (reference sequence).

This clonotype was observed many times. This sequence joins TRBV5-1 and TRBJ1-1; 10 bases are shared with TRBD1. V shed 5 bases, J shed 2 bases, and the junction held 6 bases outside the gene matches. CDR3 length: 15 residues. Germline V gene lookup returns CDR1 SGHRS and CDR2 YFSETQ. CDR3 protein: CASSSRTGGNTEAFF. For the CDR3, the DNA is TGCGCCAGCAGTAGTCGGACAGGGGGTAACACTGAAGCTTTCTTT.

This clonotype appeared many times. The chain recombines TRBV5-1 with TRBJ2-1, with 7 positions matching TRBD2. CDR1 SGHRS and CDR2 YFSETQ come from the germline V gene. The CDR3 totals 15 residues. J was trimmed by 1 base and V by 4 bases; bases with no gene match: 5. In DNA form, the CDR3 reads TGCGCCAGCAGCACGGAAGCGGGGTCCTACAATGAGCAGTTCTTC. Its translation is CASSTEAGSYNEQFF.

Ten or more counts support this clonotype. V gene TRBV12-3 or TRBV12-4 combines with J gene TRBJ2-1, with D unresolved. The V end was cut by 2 bases, the J end by 6 bases, with 14 bases between. The CDR3 contains 15 residues. CDR3 sequence reads: CASSLKVVVRNEQFF. CDR3 DNA: TGTGCCAGCAGTTTAAAAGTCGTGGTTCGCAATGAGCAGTTCTTC.

This clonotype was observed a single time. At one boundary the junction diverges from the germline segment, which might be a read error. The chain couples TRBV12-3 or TRBV12-4 to TRBJ2-1; 8 nucleotides match TRBD2. This CDR3 region has 15 residues. The CDR3 reads CASRLSGTTYNEQLF. CDR3 nucleotides: TGTGCCAGCAGGCTTAGCGGGACCACCTACAATGAGCAGTTATTC.

At least ten counts were recorded for this clonotype. The V gene is TRBV11-1, the J gene TRBJ1-2; 9 positions match TRBD1. The CDR3 is 13 amino acids. V was clipped by 5 bases and J by 14 bases; unmatched bases: 12. The germline V gene encodes CDR1 SGHAT and CDR2 FQDESV (reference sequence). This CDR3 is CASSPFAGQGNTF. CDR3 sequence (DNA): TGTGCCAGCAGCCCGTTTGCGGGACAGGGTAATACCTTC.

This clonotype was counted at least ten times. The chain joins TRBV7-2 to TRBJ1-1, with D maybe TRBD1 (5 bases). The germline V gene encodes CDR1 SGHTA and CDR2 FQGNSA. Between the trimmed V and J ends, which lost 2 bases and 0 bases, there was a span of 7 bases. There are 14 residues in the CDR3. CDR3 residues: CASSLRGMNTEAFF. CDR3 nucleotides: TGTGCCAGCAGCTTACGGGGGATGAACACTGAAGCTTTCTTT.

This clonotype was counted a single time. Germline and junction disagree at one end, which may indicate a read error. The chain couples TRBV2 to TRBJ2-1, with 12 bases identical to TRBD2. In germline, CDR1 is SNHLY, CDR2 FYNNEI. The CDR3 runs to 14 residues. This chain's CDR3 is CASRGLAGNKEQFF. In nucleotides, the CDR3 is TGTGCCAGCAGAGGACTAGCGGGAAACAAAGAGCAGTTCTTC.

This clonotype was recorded many times. The rearrangement links TRBV6-6 to TRBJ2-4; D perhaps matches TRBD1 (6 bases). CDR1 is MNHNY, CDR2 SVGAGI, per germline (reference sequence). Deletions cut 5 bases from V and 0 bases from J, with 17 bases between. This CDR3 spans 17 amino acids. The CDR3 DNA follows: TGTGCCAGCAGTCGGGGAGACAGGACCTTAGCCAAAAACATTCAGTACTTC. This translates into CASSRGDRTLAKNIQYF.

In its sample, this clonotype was seen many times. V usage is TRBV2 and J usage is TRBJ2-1; TRBD2 matches 9 bases. The CDR3 is 15 residues long. V shed 6 bases and J 0 bases; nucleotides not matched to a gene: 3. Germline lookup yields CDR1 SNHLY and CDR2 FYNNEI. CDR3 sequence (DNA): TGTGCCAGCAGACGACTAGCGGCCTCCTACAATGAGCAGTTCTTC. Translated, it gives CASRRLAASYNEQFF.

In this sample, this clonotype turned up many times. This CDR3 reads CSAEYRAGELFF. CDR3 bases: TGCAGTGCTGAGTACAGGGCCGGGGAGCTGTTTTTT. The gene calls are TRBV20-1 and TRBJ2-2, with D possibly being TRBD1 (6 bases). CDR1 is DFQATT and CDR2 is SNEGSKA in the germline V gene (reference sequence). The CDR3 sequence is 12 residues long. The germline V and J ends were trimmed by 5 bases and 6 bases, with 10 bases remaining between them.

Ten or more counts support this clonotype. The J gene is TRBJ2-7, the V gene TRBV5-1, with TRBD2 matching over 9 bases. The germline V gene has CDR1 SGHRS and CDR2 YFSETQ. The CDR3 extends over 14 amino acids. Trimming at V came to 5 bases and at J to 6 bases, leaving 9 bases not matched to a gene. Written as DNA, the CDR3 is TGCGCCAGCAGAGGAAGTAGCGGGAGCGGCGAGCAGTACTTC. Protein sequence: CASRGSSGSGEQYF.